A single sample is the source of the 27 T cell receptor beta chains below, sequenced in a study (dated by TCRdb to the mid-2010s). Library creation used 5' RACE. Sequenced using an Illumina MiSeq. TCRdb handled the public reads itself, with Q25 trimming in fastp and clone calling in MiXCR, and kept productive beta chains. Merged by CDR3 protein, the rows form single entries marked with the most common genes and DNA. In all, the sample holds some 37,000 distinct CDR3 sequences, and 15% to 20% of those were seen once. The top ten clonotypes cover under 3.5% of the sample. Sample: naive CD4+ T cells sorted from a lymph node. The cell subset or site label, read with the paper, signifies: naive CD4+ T cells, CD4+CD45RA+CD25-. These receptor sequences come from a female donor with breast cancer.

Comment on this clonotype: A much larger clone lies one base from this, so it may be a read error. The genes are TRBV4-3 and TRBJ2-4, with D maybe TRBD2 (6 bases). CDR1 is LGHNA and CDR2 is YSLEER in the germline V gene. Trimming stripped 1 base from V and 8 bases from J, with 15 bases between. The CDR3 is 15 amino acids. The CDR3 here is CASSQAYRRADIQYF. As DNA, the CDR3 is TGCGCCAGCAGCCAAGCGTACCGGAGGGCCGACATTCAGTACTTC.

This clonotype was counted only a few times. The V and J genes are TRBV6-5 and TRBJ2-3; tentatively, D is TRBD2 (5 bases). The CDR3 extends over 16 amino acids. The germline CDR1 and CDR2 sequences are MNHEY and SVGAGI. V was trimmed by 6 bases and J by 2 bases, leaving 18 bases between them. This chain's CDR3 is CASSRGLPRFTDTQYF. The CDR3, as DNA: TGTGCCAGCAGCCGTGGACTGCCAAGGTTCACAGATACGCAGTATTTT.

The chain links TRBV5-1 to TRBJ2-5; weak D call: TRBD2 (6 bases). V lost 4 bases and J 9 bases, leaving 25 bases between the germline ends. Germline V lookup: CDR1 SGHRS, CDR2 YFSETQ. The CDR3 length is 16 residues. CDR3 sequence (DNA): TGCGCCAGCAGCATCCCCGCGGGGTCCGGGGCCGAGGCCCAGTACTTC. Protein product: CASSIPAGSGAEAQYF.

The CDR3 DNA follows: TGTGCCAGCAGTCCCCTCAACCAGCCCCAGCATTTT. Protein sequence: CASSPLNQPQHF. V usage is TRBV27 and J usage is TRBJ1-5, with no clear D. The CDR3 is made up of 12 amino acids. In germline, CDR1 is MNHEY, CDR2 SMNVEV (reference sequence). Trimming stripped 5 bases from V and 7 bases from J, with 9 bases between.

This chain connects TRBV5-1 to TRBJ1-1, with D maybe TRBD1 (6 bases). The CDR3 runs to 15 residues. The V gene lost 0 bases and the J gene lost 2 bases, with 11 bases spanning the gap. Germline CDR1 is SGHRS and CDR2 is YFSETQ. CDR3 DNA sequence: TGCGCCAGCAGCTTGGCCGCACAGGGTAACACTGAAGCTTTCTTT. Translating it yields CASSLAAQGNTEAFF.

This clonotype was counted ten times or more. The V call is TRBV7-8, the J call TRBJ2-7; no clear D gene. Germline values: CDR1 SGHVS, CDR2 FQNEAQ. The CDR3 sequence is 12 residues long. The germline V and J ends were trimmed by 5 bases and 3 bases, with 8 bases remaining between them. The CDR3 DNA follows: TGTGCCAGCAGCCCTATTATCTACGAGCAGTACTTC. Translated: CASSPIIYEQYF.

The table lists this clonotype with a few counts. This chain joins TRBV11-2 and TRBJ2-7, with D maybe TRBD2 (6 bases). Germline V gives CDR1 SGHAT, CDR2 FQNNGV. Trimming pared 3 bases from V and 3 bases from J, leaving 12 bases between. The CDR3 runs 14 residues. The CDR3 protein is CASSFNSGDYEQYF. DNA for the CDR3: TGTGCCAGCAGCTTTAATAGCGGAGACTACGAGCAGTACTTC.

Points on this clonotype: This CDR3 is missing its conserved last phenylalanine or tryptophan, likely due to a read error. J is TRBJ1-2 and V is TRBV5-1, with D possibly matching TRBD1 (5 bases). The CDR3 is 14 amino acids. V was trimmed by 7 bases and J by 7 bases, leaving 20 bases between them. Germline assignment: CDR1 SGHRS and CDR2 YFSETQ. The CDR3: CASLPGPGSGGYTL. In nucleotides, the CDR3 is TGCGCCAGCCTCCCTGGACCAGGGTCCGGTGGCTACACCTTA.

This clonotype came up many times. The rearrangement joins TRBV7-3 to TRBJ1-3; D is unclear. The CDR3 is made up of 13 amino acids. Trimming shortened V by 8 bases and J by 0 bases, and 8 bases separated the two germline ends. Germline values: CDR1 SGHTA, CDR2 FQGTGA. CDR3 sequence reads: CASSSVSGNTIYF. The CDR3 DNA follows: TGTGCCAGCTCGTCGGTCTCTGGAAACACCATATATTTT.

This clonotype occurred a few times. The genes are TRBV5-1 and TRBJ2-7; D is possibly TRBD2 (6 bases). CDR1 SGHRS and CDR2 YFSETQ come from the germline V gene. V was pared by 4 bases and J by 8 bases, with 10 bases between. This CDR3 spans 11 amino acids. The CDR3 nucleotides read TGCGCCAGCAGCAGGGGACTGCAGCAGTACTTC. This translates into CASSRGLQQYF. The full variable domain, its missing parts supplied by reference TRBV5-1 and TRBJ2-7, is KAGVTQTPRYLIKTRGQQVTLSCSPISGHRSVSWYQQTPGQGLQFLFEYFSETQRNKGNFPGRFSGRQFSNSRSEMNVSTLELGDSALYLCASSRGLQQYFGPGTRLTVT.

The chain has TRBV20-1 and TRBJ2-4, with 8 bases identical to TRBD2. With V trimmed by 6 bases and J by 8 bases, 15 bases remained unmatched. Per germline, CDR1 DFQATT and CDR2 SNEGSKA (reference sequence). This CDR3 contains 15 residues. The CDR3 sequence is CSASEAGAGVHIQYF. For the CDR3, the DNA is TGCAGTGCGAGTGAAGCGGGGGCCGGAGTACACATTCAGTACTTC.

This clonotype has only a few counts. The chain couples TRBV5-1 to TRBJ1-1; unclear D gene. CDR3 length equals 13 residues. CDR1 and CDR2 from the germline V gene are SGHRS and YFSETQ. V was trimmed by 5 bases and J by 4 bases, leaving 12 bases between them. The CDR3 sequence: CASSGGRGTEAFF. CDR3 sequence (DNA): TGCGCCAGCAGTGGAGGGCGCGGCACTGAAGCTTTCTTT.

The rearrangement uses TRBV7-2 and TRBJ1-1, with TRBD1 matching 9 bases. This CDR3 has 14 residues. Germline V lookup: CDR1 SGHTA, CDR2 FQGNSA. V shed 5 bases and J 5 bases; nucleotides not matched to a gene: 6. CDR3 sequence (DNA): TGTGCCAGCAGCGAAGACGGACAGGGGACTGAAGCTTTCTTT. Translated, it gives CASSEDGQGTEAFF.

This clonotype was recorded a few times. This chain links TRBV4-1 with TRBJ1-2; no definite D call. Per the germline V gene, CDR1 is MGHRA and CDR2 is YSYEKL. The CDR3 sequence is 15 residues long. Trimming shortened V by 1 base and J by 0 bases, and 9 bases separated the two germline ends. CDR3 nucleotide sequence: TGCGCCAGCAGCCAAGGGCTCTTGTCTAACTATGGCTACACCTTC. It specifies CASSQGLLSNYGYTF.

A remark on this clonotype: One junction end disagrees with the germline gene, perhaps due to a read error. This rearrangement joins TRBV7-9 to TRBJ1-1; weak D call: TRBD1 (6 bases). Per the germline V gene, CDR1 is SEHNR and CDR2 is FQNEAQ (reference sequence). CDR3 length equals 17 residues. CDR3 in DNA: TGTGCCAGCAGCTTAAGTGGCCGGGGGGCCCTGGGGACTGAAACTTTCTTT. Protein sequence: CASSLSGRGALGTETFF.

This clonotype was picked up a small number of times. The gene calls are TRBV5-1 and TRBJ2-6; 7 bases agree with TRBD1. With V trimmed by 6 bases and J by 0 bases, 3 bases remained unmatched. There are 15 residues in the CDR3. Per the germline V gene, CDR1 is SGHRS and CDR2 is YFSETQ. The CDR3, as DNA: TGCGCCAGCAAGAGACAGGGCTCTGGGGCCAACGTCCTGACTTTC. Encoded protein: CASKRQGSGANVLTF.

This clonotype occurred a few times. This chain joins TRBV7-2 and TRBJ2-5; the match to TRBD2 covers 7 bases. In germline, CDR1 is SGHTA, CDR2 FQGNSA. With 5 bases clipped from V and 1 base from J, the junction kept 4 bases outside the gene matches. The CDR3 has 14 amino acids. The CDR3 reads CASSATSVQETQYF. The CDR3 bases are TGTGCCAGCAGCGCCACTAGCGTCCAAGAGACCCAGTACTTC.

This clonotype occurred many times. The CDR3 loop reads CASRLAGPYEQYF. In DNA, the CDR3 is TGCGCCAGCAGGTTAGCGGGCCCCTACGAGCAGTACTTC. This rearrangement joins TRBV10-2 to TRBJ2-7, with 7 bases that match TRBD2. The ends lost 6 bases at V and 2 bases at J; junction bases unmatched: 4. Germline CDR1 is WSHSY and CDR2 is SAAADI. The CDR3 is 13 amino acids.

The V and J genes are TRBV20-1 and TRBJ1-2; TRBD1 matches at 7 bases. With V trimmed by 5 bases and J by 3 bases, 9 bases remained unmatched. CDR3 length equals 14 residues. The germline V gene has CDR1 DFQATT and CDR2 SNEGSKA (reference sequence). Written as DNA, the CDR3 is TGCAGTGCTTACAGGGGAGTAGGAGACTATGGCTACACCTTC. This encodes CSAYRGVGDYGYTF.

J is TRBJ1-4 and V is TRBV30; D is unclear. CDR1 and CDR2 from the germline V gene are GTSNPN and SVGIG (reference sequence). With 2 bases removed from V and 8 bases from J, the gap between germline ends came to 9 bases. The CDR3 is 12 residues long. The DNA of the CDR3 is TGTGCCTGGAGTTCCATGGGGGAAAAACTGTTTTTT. Its protein is CAWSSMGEKLFF.

A word on this clonotype: A much larger clone differs from this one at a single base, so this may be a read error. V gene TRBV29-1 combines with J gene TRBJ1-2, with 9 positions matching TRBD1. V was pared by 7 bases and J by 8 bases, with 5 bases of the junction left unmatched. This CDR3 comprises 11 residues. Germline V gene lookup returns CDR1 SQVTM and CDR2 ANQGSEA. The CDR3 DNA sequence: TGCAGCGGTGGACAGGGGCGAGGCTACACCTTC. Its protein is CSGGQGRGYTF. Supplemented by reference TRBV29-1 and TRBJ1-2, the full variable domain reads SAVISQKPSRDICQRGTSLTIQCQVDSQVTMMFWYRQQPGQSLTLIATANQGSEATYESGFVIDKFPISRPNLTFSTLTVSNMSPEDSSIYLCSGGQGRGYTFGSGTRLTVV.

A few counts support this clonotype. The V gene is TRBV5-1, the J gene TRBJ2-2; 7 bases map to TRBD2. Losses at the gene ends were 4 bases for V and 2 bases for J; bases not matched to a gene: 8. The CDR3 contains 16 residues. CDR1 SGHRS and CDR2 YFSETQ come from the germline V gene. CDR3: CASSHASGGNTGELFF. The CDR3 region has the DNA TGCGCCAGCAGCCACGCCTCGGGGGGAAACACCGGGGAGCTGTTTTTT.

The chain joins TRBV4-3 to TRBJ2-5, with D tentatively TRBD1 or TRBD2 (5 bases each). The length of the CDR3 is 13 residues. Deletions cut 0 bases from V and 5 bases from J, with 7 bases between. From germline, CDR1 is LGHNA and CDR2 YSLEER. This CDR3 reads CASSQDEGETQYF. For the CDR3, the DNA is TGCGCCAGCAGCCAAGACGAGGGGGAGACCCAGTACTTC.

This clonotype was counted many times. The chain has TRBV7-8 and TRBJ2-7, with D unclear. This CDR3 has 13 amino acids. Trimming took off 0 bases at V and 2 bases at J, with 5 bases between the two ends. CDR1 SGHVS and CDR2 FQNEAQ come from the germline V gene. CDR3 sequence: CASSLAGTYEQYF. CDR3 nucleotides: TGTGCCAGCAGCTTAGCAGGGACCTACGAGCAGTACTTC.

This clonotype occurred a few times. The chain carries TRBV11-2 and TRBJ2-7; 9 bases align to TRBD1. The trim removed 5 bases at V and 3 bases at J, leaving 8 bases unmatched. The CDR3 loop spans 15 amino acids. Germline CDR1 and CDR2: SGHAT and FQNNGV. Here the CDR3 reads CASSVAPGQGYEQYF. CDR3 nucleotide sequence: TGTGCCAGCAGCGTAGCCCCGGGACAGGGCTACGAGCAGTACTTC. Looking up the rest from reference TRBV11-2 and TRBJ2-7 gives the full variable domain: EAGVAQSPRYKIIEKRQSVAFWCNPISGHATLYWYQQILGQGPKLLIQFQNNGVVDDSQLPKDRFSAERLKGVDSTLKIQPAKLEDSAVYLCASSVAPGQGYEQYFGPGTRLTVT.

This clonotype came up a few times. The chain's CDR3 is CASSLEGGLYGYTF. In nucleotides, the CDR3 is TGTGCCAGCAGTTTGGAGGGGGGGCTCTATGGCTACACCTTC. The J gene is TRBJ1-2, the V gene TRBV28; a weak D match, TRBD1 (6 bases). Germline loops: CDR1 MDHEN, CDR2 SYDVKM. V was clipped by 3 bases and J by 4 bases, with 12 bases between them. The CDR3 loop spans 14 amino acids.

The chain joins TRBV12-3 or TRBV12-4 to TRBJ1-5; 9 nucleotides line up with TRBD1. The CDR3 loop spans 16 amino acids. V was pared by 1 base and J by 2 bases, with 3 bases of the junction left unmatched. In DNA, the CDR3 is TGTGCCAGCAGTTTAGACTGGACAGGGGGCAATCAGCCCCAGCATTTT. Its translation: CASSLDWTGGNQPQHF.